A selection of T cell receptor beta chains follows, all from one sample in a study of blood T cell repertoires in COVID-19. Repertoires were generated with immunoSEQ multiplex PCR, while TCRdb's copy carries only in-frame clones and drops some. Of 150,000 to 200,000 clones detected, approximately 85% appear once; the ten largest clones hold approximately 8%. The sequenced material came from peripheral blood. The source of these receptors is a woman aged 55-70 years with acute or convalescent COVID-19. Both conserved end residues are part of each CDR3. A D gene is named only where the DNA matches it firmly. Only part of the rows carry a size: once, few, many, or a class if the clone is expanded.

TRBV29-1	NA	TRBJ2-1	TRBD2	TGCAGCGTTAGACTAGCGGGAGGCCCCAATGAGCAGTTCTTC	CSVRLAGGPNEQFF
TRBV19	NA	TRBJ2-1	TRBD2	TGTGCCAGTAAATCCTTAGGGCTAGCGGGAGGGTACAATGAGCAGTTCTTC	CASKSLGLAGGYNEQFF
TRBV10-2	NA	TRBJ2-1	NA	TGCGCCAGCGGTGGAGCGATGAGCTCCTACAATGAGCAGTTCTTC	CASGGAMSSYNEQFF
TRBV7-2	NA	TRBJ2-3	TRBD1	TGTGCCAGCAGCCCTAGAGGGACAGGGGCAGATACGCAGTATTTT	CASSPRGTGADTQYF
TRBV5-1	NA	TRBJ2-3	TRBD2	TGCGCCAGCAGCCGAGCGGGACTAGCGGGAGTGACAGATACGCAGTATTTT	CASSRAGLAGVTDTQYF
TRBV5-8	NA	TRBJ2-5	NA	TGTGCCAGCAGCTCAACACGGGGGACAGCTAACCAAGAGACCCAGTACTTC	CASSSTRGTANQETQYF
TRBV2	NA	TRBJ2-1	NA	TGTGCCAGCAGTTCCGAGGGGGTTGACGAGCAGTTCTTC	CASSSEGVDEQFF
TRBV10-3	NA	TRBJ1-6	NA	TGTGCCACCTCCTTGACGGGGAATAATTCACCCCTCCACTTT	CATSLTGNNSPLHF
TRBV4-1	NA	TRBJ2-3	NA	TGCGCCAGCAGCATAGCCAGCCAGACGGGCACAGATACGCAGTATTTT	CASSIASQTGTDTQYF
TRBV9	NA	TRBJ2-3	TRBD1	TGTGCCAGCAGTTCAAACAGGGGGCGCGTGCGGTCTAGCACAGATACGCAGTATTTT	CASSSNRGRVRSSTDTQYF
TRBV3-1/TRBV3-2	NA	TRBJ2-3	TRBD2	TGTGCCAGCAGCCCCCGGGCGGGAGACGCAGATACGCAGTATTTT	CASSPRAGDADTQYF
TRBV6-5	NA	TRBJ1-5	NA	TGTGCCAGCAGTTACTCGGACAGTACATCTTCGGATTTT	CASSYSDSTSSDF
TRBV5-1	NA	TRBJ2-7	NA	TGCGCCAGCAGCTTAACCGGGATGACCTACGAGCAGTACTTC	CASSLTGMTYEQYF
TRBV12-3/TRBV12-4	NA	TRBJ2-7	NA	TGTGCCAGCAGGCAGGCCCAGCATGAGCAGTACTTC	CASRQAQHEQYF
TRBV19	NA	TRBJ1-5	TRBD1	TGTGCCAGTAGTGATAGGACAGGGGGCGGCCAGCCCCAGCATTTT	CASSDRTGGGQPQHF
TRBV24-1	NA	TRBJ2-2	NA	TGTGCCACCAGTCTGCCAGGGAGGACCGGGGAGCTGTTTTTT	CATSLPGRTGELFF
TRBV7-2	few	TRBJ2-7	TRBD2	TGTGCCAGCAGCTTCGAGTTGGTAGCGGGAGGCAACGAGCAGTACTTC	CASSFELVAGGNEQYF
TRBV19	few	TRBJ1-5	TRBD1	TGTGCCAGTAGTATAGGGAAGGGGGCACATCAGCCCCAGCATTTT	CASSIGKGAHQPQHF
TRBV7-3	few	TRBJ1-2	NA	TGTGCCAGCAGCCTGATGTCGGGGGACGGCTACACCTTC	CASSLMSGDGYTF
TRBV19	NA	TRBJ1-2	TRBD1	TGTGCCAGCACTAGTCCGGACAGGGCGGGCTACACCTTC	CASTSPDRAGYTF
TRBV25-1	NA	TRBJ2-3	TRBD2	TGTGCCAGCAGTTTGACGGGGGGAGGGGATACGCAGTATTTT	CASSLTGGGDTQYF
TRBV19	NA	TRBJ1-2	TRBD1	TGTGCCAGTAGTAATCCTACCCGGGACAGCTATGGCTACACCTTC	CASSNPTRDSYGYTF
TRBV18	NA	TRBJ2-1	TRBD2	TGTGCCAGCTCACCAATGGAGCGGGAGATAGAGTTCTTC	CASSPMEREIEFF
TRBV3-1/TRBV3-2	NA	TRBJ1-5	TRBD1	TGTGCCAGCAGCCAGACAGGGTTAGGCAATCAGCCCCAGCATTTT	CASSQTGLGNQPQHF
TRBV2	NA	TRBJ1-2	NA	TGTGCCAGCAGGGATGAAGCGAGGGCGTGGGGATACACCTTC	CASRDEARAWGYTF
TRBV4-2	NA	TRBJ2-5	TRBD2	TGTGCCAGCAGCCAAGAGCGGGAGGCCCAAGAGACCCAGTACTTC	CASSQEREAQETQYF
TRBV19	NA	TRBJ2-7	NA	TGTGCCAGCGGTAGGGGGAGCTCCTACGAGCAGTACTTC	CASGRGSSYEQYF
TRBV29-1	NA	TRBJ1-1	NA	TGCAGCGTTGTCGGGGTTAACACTGAAGCTTTCTTT	CSVVGVNTEAFF
TRBV18	NA	TRBJ2-1	TRBD2	TGTGCCAGCTCACCCGGGACTAGCGGGAGTAAGAATGAGCAGTTCTTC	CASSPGTSGSKNEQFF
TRBV28	NA	TRBJ1-6	TRBD1	TGTGCCAGCAGCTCAAACAGGGGAACCTATAATTCACCCCTCCACTTT	CASSSNRGTYNSPLHF
TRBV5-5	NA	TRBJ1-5	NA	TGTGCCAGCAGCTTAAATGCAGGGAGCAATCAGCCCCAGCATTTT	CASSLNAGSNQPQHF
TRBV18	NA	TRBJ2-1	TRBD2	TGTGCCAGCTCACCTTTCGGAGGAGCGGGGAGGGAGCAGTTCTTC	CASSPFGGAGREQFF
TRBV2	NA	TRBJ1-2	TRBD1	TGTGCCAGCAGGGAGGGACAGGGGGCGTCTCCTGGCTACACCTTC	CASREGQGASPGYTF
TRBV7-6	NA	TRBJ1-1	TRBD1	TGTGCCAGCAGCGCGGGACAGATAGGACATCTTGAAGCTTTCTTT	CASSAGQIGHLEAFF
TRBV6-5	NA	TRBJ1-1	NA	TGTGCCAGCAGTTACGGGAGGTACACTGAAGCTTTCTTT	CASSYGRYTEAFF
TRBV6-2/TRBV6-3	NA	TRBJ2-1	NA	TGTGCCAGCAGTCCCCGCCTGCGGGGCGAGCAGTTCTTC	CASSPRLRGEQFF
TRBV7-9	NA	TRBJ2-3	TRBD2	TGTGCCAGCACCCGGGGGGCCTTAGCGGGAGTAATAGATACGCAGTATTTT	CASTRGALAGVIDTQYF
TRBV18	once	TRBJ2-5	NA	TGTGCCAGCTCACCATGGACAGAGGAGACCCAGTACTTC	CASSPWTEETQYF
TRBV5-1	once	TRBJ2-1	TRBD2	TGCGCCAGCAGCTTGGCCCCGCGGGAGGGTGAGCAGTTCTTC	CASSLAPREGEQFF
TRBV28	NA	TRBJ1-6	NA	TGTGCCAGCAGTTACCAGGACAACTATAATTCACCCCTCCACTTT	CASSYQDNYNSPLHF
TRBV13	NA	TRBJ2-3	NA	TGTGCCAGCAGCTTCAGCGGGAGCACAGATACGCAGTATTTT	CASSFSGSTDTQYF
TRBV18	NA	TRBJ2-1	TRBD2	TGTGCCAGCTCACCATCCGTGCTAGCGGGAGGGCCCAATGAGCAGTTCTTC	CASSPSVLAGGPNEQFF
TRBV9	NA	TRBJ2-1	NA	TGTGCCAGCAGCAGAAGCGTCGGCTCCTACAATGAGCAGTTCTTC	CASSRSVGSYNEQFF